The source of this T cell receptor (beta chain) is a study of blood T cell repertoires in COVID-19. Study overall: Specimens from acute and convalescent COVID-19 originated in the United States, Italy and Spain.

Methods used by the authors: Amplification from reference gene primers served as the basis for estimated nucleated cell counts. Produced via immunoSEQ multiplex PCR; TCRdb's table is partial and in-frame only. V, J and clone size are taken as reported in that table, and D and trimming were inferred from the DNA itself. The data hold some 260,000 clones, with 65% to 90% observed a single time. With V trimmed by 0 bases and J by 4 bases, 4 bases remained unmatched. CDR3 length: 14 residues. Germline lookup yields CDR1 SQVTM and CDR2 ANQGSEA. The clonotype was recovered from a woman older than 75 with active or convalescent COVID-19. The rearrangement links TRBV29-1 to TRBJ2-3; 7 bases are a match to TRBD2. The sample was peripheral blood. The CDR3 DNA reads as TGCAGCGTTGAAGAACTAGCGAGCGCAGATACGCAGTATTTT. Translation gives CSVEELASADTQYF.